Shown below are 21 T cell receptor beta chains from a single sample sequenced in a study of graft-versus-host responses after intestinal transplantation. These receptors have no known antigen. TCRdb's table, derived via immunoSEQ multiplex PCR, lists solely in-frame clones and lacks some. The table shows around 67,000 clones, with nearly 85% occurring only once. The source material was unstimulated CD4+ T cells sorted from spleen or lymph node cells, sampled before transplant. The source of these receptors is a human donor who was the organ donor for an intestinal transplant.

The V gene is TRBV4-2, the J gene TRBJ2-4, with 15 bases matching TRBD2. The CDR3 loop spans 23 amino acids. Losses at the gene ends were 4 bases for V and 1 base for J; bases not matched to a gene: 20. Germline CDR1 and CDR2: LGHNA and YNFKEQ. The CDR3 protein is CASSLTDGLAGGLLHRAKNIQYF. The CDR3 DNA sequence: TGTGCCAGCAGCCTCACAGACGGACTAGCGGGGGGGCTTTTGCATCGGGCCAAAAACATTCAGTACTTC.

The chain links TRBV4-2 to TRBJ2-3; 11 bases line up with TRBD2. Germline V gene sequence: CDR1 LGHNA, CDR2 YNFKEQ. This CDR3 contains 19 residues. V was pared by 4 bases and J by 0 bases, with 12 bases of the junction left unmatched. CDR3: CASSRGRASGGTSTDTQYF. In nucleotides, the CDR3 is TGTGCCAGCAGCCGAGGACGCGCTAGCGGGGGGACTAGCACAGATACGCAGTATTTT.

The J gene is TRBJ2-7, the V gene TRBV5-3; possible D gene TRBD1, 6 bases. TRBV5-3 is an ORF, with its function uncertain. The CDR3 covers 12 residues. V was clipped by 1 base and J by 5 bases, with 7 bases between them. The CDR3 is CARSLSGDEQYV. As DNA, the CDR3 is TGTGCCAGAAGCTTGTCAGGGGACGAGCAGTACGTC.

V gene TRBV5-1 combines with J gene TRBJ2-1; D perhaps matches TRBD2 (6 bases). V lost 4 bases and J 8 bases, leaving 25 bases between the germline ends. Germline CDR1 is SGHRS and CDR2 is YFSETQ. The CDR3 has 17 residues. The CDR3 is CASSPTPGRGRIDEQFF. The CDR3 DNA is TGCGCCAGCAGCCCCACCCCCGGGCGGGGAAGGATTGATGAGCAGTTCTTC.

The rearrangement joins TRBV14 to TRBJ2-1; tentatively, D is TRBD2 (5 bases). The CDR3 has 11 residues. The germline V gene encodes CDR1 SGHDN and CDR2 FVKESK. V was cut by 8 bases and J by 10 bases, with 12 bases left in between. The CDR3 is CASGSGREQFF. The CDR3 nucleotides are TGTGCCAGCGGTTCGGGAAGGGAGCAGTTCTTC.

The chain couples TRBV7-6 to TRBJ2-1, with 14 bases matching TRBD2. This CDR3 has 17 amino acids. Trimming at V came to 7 bases and at J to 9 bases, leaving 14 bases not matched to a gene. Germline lookup yields CDR1 SGHVS and CDR2 FNYEAQ. CDR3 in amino acids: CASTLISTSGGASEQFF. For the CDR3, the DNA is TGTGCCAGCACCTTGATCTCGACTAGCGGGGGGGCATCTGAGCAGTTCTTC.

CDR3 sequence: CASSPAGSNTEAFF. In nucleotides, the CDR3 is TGCGCCAGCAGCCCGGCAGGGTCTAACACTGAAGCTTTCTTT. The chain combines TRBV5-1 with TRBJ1-1; possible D gene TRBD1, 5 bases. The germline V and J ends were trimmed by 4 bases and 2 bases, with 12 bases remaining between them. The CDR3 consists of 14 residues. Germline-derived CDR1 and CDR2 are SGHRS and YFSETQ.

The V gene is TRBV7-3, the J gene TRBJ2-3; 7 nucleotides agree with TRBD1. The V gene end was trimmed by 1 base and the J gene end by 2 bases; junction bases not matched to a gene: 9. CDR3 length: 17 residues. Germline V gives CDR1 SGHTA, CDR2 FQGTGA. The CDR3 here is CASSLRGDRAHTDTQYF. As DNA, the CDR3 is TGTGCCAGCAGCTTAAGGGGCGACAGGGCCCACACAGATACGCAGTATTTT.

This clone was detected only once. The chain combines TRBV6-1 with TRBJ2-3, with 8 bases that match TRBD1. Germline V gene lookup returns CDR1 MNHNS and CDR2 SASEGT. V was pared by 7 bases and J by 3 bases, with 6 bases of the junction left unmatched. There are 14 residues in the CDR3. CDR3 coding DNA: TGTGCCAGCAATGACAGGGGTACAACAGATACGCAGTATTTT. Amino acid sequence: CASNDRGTTDTQYF.

The chain is built from TRBV7-9 and TRBJ1-5; TRBD1 matches at 9 bases. Germline lookup yields CDR1 SEHNR and CDR2 FQNEAQ (reference sequence). The junction had 10 bases not matched to a gene; V was cut back by 4 bases and J by 0 bases. The CDR3 runs 18 residues. The CDR3 is CASSSTGGGRYSNQPQHF. The CDR3 nucleotides are TGTGCCAGCAGCTCAACAGGGGGCGGACGTTATAGCAATCAGCCCCAGCATTTT. Full variable domain (remainder filled in from reference TRBV7-9 and TRBJ1-5): DTGVSQNPRHKITKRGQNVTFRCDPISEHNRLYWYRQTLGQGPEFLTYFQNEAQLEKSRLLSDRFSAERPKGSFSTLEIQRTEQGDSAMYLCASSSTGGGRYSNQPQHFGDGTRLSIL.

V is TRBV6-5 and J is TRBJ2-3, with D perhaps TRBD2 (5 bases). The germline V gene has CDR1 MNHEY and CDR2 SVGAGI. The CDR3 has 16 residues. Trimming cost V 0 bases and J 2 bases, with 12 bases left between them. The CDR3 here is CASSYSQVASTDTQYF. Written as DNA, the CDR3 is TGTGCCAGCAGTTACTCCCAGGTAGCGTCCACAGATACGCAGTATTTT.

The chain has TRBV5-6 and TRBJ2-7, with 7 bases identical to TRBD2. V gave up 3 bases and J gave up 2 bases; unmatched junction bases: 11. The CDR3 is 16 residues long. From germline, CDR1 is SGHDT and CDR2 YYEEEE. CDR3 sequence: CASSSFGTIITYEQYV. In DNA, the CDR3 is TGTGCCAGCAGCTCCTTCGGGACTATTATAACCTACGAGCAGTACGTC.

This chain links TRBV7-2 with TRBJ2-5; 9 nucleotides match TRBD2. From germline, CDR1 is SGHTA and CDR2 FQGNSA. The CDR3 covers 18 residues. V lost 4 bases and J lost 2; bases outside the gene matches: 14. The CDR3 bases are TGTGCCAGCAGCTCGATCTCTAGCGGGACATCCCAACAAGAGACCCAGTACTTC. This translates into CASSSISSGTSQQETQYF.

This chain links TRBV14 with TRBJ1-4; D is unclear. With 1 base removed from V and 5 bases from J, the gap between germline ends came to 23 bases. The CDR3 spans 19 residues. CDR1 SGHDN and CDR2 FVKESK come from the germline V gene. CDR3 in amino acids: CASSQVVGRVGEVNEKLFF. The CDR3 DNA follows: TGTGCCAGCAGCCAAGTGGTTGGTCGTGTCGGGGAAGTGAATGAAAAACTGTTTTTT.

This chain connects TRBV28 to TRBJ1-1; 9 bases are a match to TRBD1. This CDR3 has 14 amino acids. The germline CDR1 and CDR2 sequences are MDHEN and SYDVKM. V lost 5 bases, J lost 5 bases, and 6 bases stayed unmatched. For the CDR3, the DNA is TGTGCCAGCAGTACCGGGACAGGGAATACTGAAGCTTTCTTT. As protein: CASSTGTGNTEAFF.

Turning to this clone: A junction boundary mismatches the germline segment, possibly from a read error. The rearrangement links TRBV28 to TRBJ1-5; weak D call: TRBD1 (5 bases). This CDR3 has 12 amino acids. CDR1 MDHEN and CDR2 SYDVKM come from the germline V gene. CDR3 amino acids: CSWGGRNQPQHF. For the CDR3, the DNA is TGCTCGTGGGGGGGACGCAATCAGCCCCAGCATTTT. Using reference TRBV28 and TRBJ1-5 for the parts outside the CDR3, the full variable domain is DVKVTQSSRYLVKRTGEKVFLECVQDMDHENMFWYRQDPGLGLRLIYFSYDVKMKEKGDIPEGYSVSREKKERFSLILESASTNQTSMYLCSWGGRNQPQHFGDGTRLSIL.

J is TRBJ1-5 and V is TRBV4-2; D perhaps matches TRBD1 (5 bases). The CDR3 runs 16 residues. V lost 1 base, J lost 2 bases, and 12 bases lay in between. Germline V gives CDR1 LGHNA, CDR2 YNFKEQ. CDR3 sequence (DNA): TGTGCCAGCAGCCAAGGAACGGGGGGGGGCAATCAGCCCCAGCATTTT. Amino acid sequence: CASSQGTGGGNQPQHF.

The V and J genes are TRBV7-8 and TRBJ1-2; 7 bases align to TRBD1. Germline trimming cut 1 base from V and 3 bases from J; bases unmatched to any gene: 8. The V gene's germline CDR1 is SGHVS and CDR2 FQNEAQ. The CDR3 is made up of 16 amino acids. The CDR3 region has the DNA TGTGCCAGCAGCTTAGTGAGTAGGGGGCGCGACTATGGCTACACCTTC. Protein product: CASSLVSRGRDYGYTF.

The chain has TRBV19 and TRBJ1-5, with 8 bases lining up with TRBD1. The germline CDR1 and CDR2 sequences are LNHDA and SQIVND (reference sequence). Trimming removed 3 bases from V and 7 bases from J; junction bases left unmatched: 8. The CDR3 is 15 residues long. The CDR3 nucleotides are TGTGCCAGTAGTATTGGGACAGGTCAAGGACAGCCCCAGCATTTT. Protein sequence: CASSIGTGQGQPQHF. The full variable domain, in which reference TRBV19 and TRBJ1-5 provide the parts outside the CDR3, is DGGITQSPKYLFRKEGQNVTLSCEQNLNHDAMYWYRQDPGQGLRLIYYSQIVNDFQKGDIAEGYSVSREKKESFPLTVTSAQKNPTAFYLCASSIGTGQGQPQHFGDGTRLSIL.

CDR3 in amino acids: CASSDGYRDSQETQYF. Written as DNA, the CDR3 is TGTGCCAGTAGTGATGGATACAGGGATTCCCAAGAGACCCAGTACTTC. V usage is TRBV19 and J usage is TRBJ2-5, with TRBD1 as a possible D gene (6 bases). The CDR3 is 16 amino acids. CDR1 and CDR2 (germline): LNHDA, SQIVND (reference sequence). Trimming shortened V by 5 bases and J by 1 base, and 17 bases separated the two germline ends.

This chain links TRBV7-8 with TRBJ1-2; D may be TRBD1 (6 bases). Looked up from germline, CDR1 is SGHVS and CDR2 is FQNEAQ. Trimming removed 0 bases from V and 3 bases from J, with 17 bases in between. The CDR3 loop spans 17 amino acids. CDR3 DNA: TGTGCCAGCAGCTTAGCTCCTCTACAGGGAACATACTATGGCTACACCTTC. Protein: CASSLAPLQGTYYGYTF.